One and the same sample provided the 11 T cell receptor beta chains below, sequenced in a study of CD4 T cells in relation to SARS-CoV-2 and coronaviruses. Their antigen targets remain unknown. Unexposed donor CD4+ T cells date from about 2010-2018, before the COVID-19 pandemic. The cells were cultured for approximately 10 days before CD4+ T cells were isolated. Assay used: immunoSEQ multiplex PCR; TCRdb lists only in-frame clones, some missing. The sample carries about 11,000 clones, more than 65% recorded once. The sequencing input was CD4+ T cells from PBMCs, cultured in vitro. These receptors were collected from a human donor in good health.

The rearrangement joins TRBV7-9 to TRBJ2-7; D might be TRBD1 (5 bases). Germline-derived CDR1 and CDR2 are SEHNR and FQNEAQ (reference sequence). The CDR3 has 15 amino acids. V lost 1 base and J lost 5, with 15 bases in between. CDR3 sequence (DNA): TGTGCCAGCAGCTTAGAAGGGCAGGGCGCCGACGAGCAGTACTTC. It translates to CASSLEGQGADEQYF.

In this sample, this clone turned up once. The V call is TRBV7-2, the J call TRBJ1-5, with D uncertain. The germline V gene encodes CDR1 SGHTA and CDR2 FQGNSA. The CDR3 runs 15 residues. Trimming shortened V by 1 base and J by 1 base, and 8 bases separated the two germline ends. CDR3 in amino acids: CASSLVGGSNQPQHF. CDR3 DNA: TGTGCCAGCAGCTTAGTCGGCGGAAGCAATCAGCCCCAGCATTTT.

The CDR3 DNA is TGTGCCAGCTCACCGGACCGGGGGGACAGGGGGCGCGGCGAGCAGTACTTC. It yields the protein CASSPDRGDRGRGEQYF. The V call is TRBV18, the J call TRBJ2-7, with TRBD1 identical over 12 bases. The CDR3 has 17 amino acids. From germline, CDR1 is KGHSH and CDR2 LQKENI. The junction had 12 bases not matched to a gene; V was cut back by 3 bases and J by 6 bases. Variable domain in full (rest from reference TRBV18 and TRBJ2-7): NAGVMQNPRHLVRRRGQEARLRCSPMKGHSHVYWYRQLPEEGLKFMVYLQKENIIDESGMPKERFSAEFPKEGPSILRIQQVVRGDSAAYFCASSPDRGDRGRGEQYFGPGTRLTVT.

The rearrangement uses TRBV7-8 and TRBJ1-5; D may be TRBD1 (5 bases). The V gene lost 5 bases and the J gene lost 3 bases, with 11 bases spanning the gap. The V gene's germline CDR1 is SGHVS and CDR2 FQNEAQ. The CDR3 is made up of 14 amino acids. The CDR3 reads CASSPDRNNQPQHF. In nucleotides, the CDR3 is TGTGCCAGCAGCCCTGACAGAAACAATCAGCCCCAGCATTTT.

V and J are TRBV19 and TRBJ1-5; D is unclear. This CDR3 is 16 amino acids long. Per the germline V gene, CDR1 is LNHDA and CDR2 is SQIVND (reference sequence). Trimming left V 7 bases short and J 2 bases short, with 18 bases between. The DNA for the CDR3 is TGTGCCAGTACCTTACGAGTCGGGGAGGGCAATCAGCCCCAGCATTTT. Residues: CASTLRVGEGNQPQHF.

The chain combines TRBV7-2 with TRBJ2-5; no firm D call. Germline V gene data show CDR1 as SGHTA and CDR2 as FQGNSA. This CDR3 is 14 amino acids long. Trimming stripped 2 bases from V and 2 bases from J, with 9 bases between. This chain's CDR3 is CASSLSYTQETQYF. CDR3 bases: TGTGCCAGCAGCTTATCCTACACGCAAGAGACCCAGTACTTC. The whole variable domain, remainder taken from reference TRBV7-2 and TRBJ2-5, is GAGVSQSPSNKVTEKGKDVELRCDPISGHTALYWYRQSLGQGLEFLIYFQGNSAPDKSGLPSDRFSAERTGGSVSTLTIQRTQQEDSAVYLCASSLSYTQETQYFGPGTRLLVL.

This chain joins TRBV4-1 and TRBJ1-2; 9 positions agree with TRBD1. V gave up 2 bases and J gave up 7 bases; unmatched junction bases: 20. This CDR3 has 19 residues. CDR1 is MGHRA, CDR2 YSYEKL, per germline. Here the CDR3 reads CASSQLPVGTGKSSAGYTF. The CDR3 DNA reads TGCGCCAGCAGCCAACTACCCGTGGGGACAGGGAAATCTTCTGCTGGCTACACCTTC.

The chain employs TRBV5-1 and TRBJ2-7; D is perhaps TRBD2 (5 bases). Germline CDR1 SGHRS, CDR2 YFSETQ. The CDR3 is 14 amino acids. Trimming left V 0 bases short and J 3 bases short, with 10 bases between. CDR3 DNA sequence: TGCGCCAGCAGCTTGGACCCCGGGATCTACGAGCAGTACTTC. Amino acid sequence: CASSLDPGIYEQYF.

This chain's CDR3 is CASSSLSGQGLYGYTF. Written as DNA, the CDR3 is TGTGCCAGCAGTTCTTTATCTGGACAGGGCCTCTATGGCTACACCTTC. The chain employs TRBV5-6 and TRBJ1-2; 8 nucleotides match TRBD1. This CDR3 is 16 amino acids long. The V gene end was trimmed by 5 bases and the J gene end by 4 bases; junction bases not matched to a gene: 13. CDR1 is SGHDT, CDR2 YYEEEE, per germline.

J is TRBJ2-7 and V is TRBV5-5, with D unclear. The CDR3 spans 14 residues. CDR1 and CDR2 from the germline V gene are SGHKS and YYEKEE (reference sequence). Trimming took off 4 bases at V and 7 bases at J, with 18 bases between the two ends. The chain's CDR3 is CASSLDPDVGEQYF. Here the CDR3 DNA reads TGTGCCAGCAGCCTAGACCCGGATGTCGGGGAGCAGTACTTC.

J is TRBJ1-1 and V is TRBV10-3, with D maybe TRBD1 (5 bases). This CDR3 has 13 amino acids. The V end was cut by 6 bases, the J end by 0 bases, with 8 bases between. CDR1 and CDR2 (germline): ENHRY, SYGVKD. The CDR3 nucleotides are TGTGCCATCAGGCCGGGGCTGAACACTGAAGCTTTCTTT. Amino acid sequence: CAIRPGLNTEAFF.